This T cell receptor beta chain was recorded in a study of cytomegalovirus exposure and HLA in healthy donors. Turning to this clone: As yet, its antigen is unknown.

In the PCR, 60 Vbeta and 13 Jbeta primers were used. Using immunoSEQ multiplex PCR, the repertoire was profiled, and TCRdb retains in-frame clones only, with some absent. This repertoire shows about 180,000 clones, over 65% found once; its top ten account for about 1.5%. Whole-study findings and limits: In a later analysis, V- and J-gene trimming of beta chains associated with a DCLRE1C missense variant, replicated independently. Most of the TCR beta V segments (in an earlier analysis) were productive either about 90% or about 30% of the time. Researchers reportedly found TCR beta sequences accurately predicted most subjects' HLA-A and HLA-B alleles.

The germline CDR1 and CDR2 sequences are SQVTM and ANQGSEA. The CDR3 is 13 amino acids. V gave up 7 bases and J gave up 0 bases, with 11 bases separating them. Input material: PBMCs. The sequence was obtained from a man aged 18-30 years in good health and CMV-seronegative. This chain links TRBV29-1 with TRBJ2-3; TRBD2 might be the D (5 bases). CDR3 nucleotides: TGCAGCGCCACCCGAGGGAGCACAGATACGCAGTATTTT. Protein product: CSATRGSTDTQYF.